Below are 24 T cell receptor beta chains sequenced from a single sample in a study of tumor and adjacent non-tumor tissue in lung cancer. This sample's RNA came from whole unsorted tissue. Three rounds of nested PCR, following a modified ARM-PCR protocol, produced the TCRbeta library. TCRdb recomputed calls from the multiplex PCR reads with MiXCR, one row per CDR3 protein. Of 60,000 to 90,000 distinct CDR3 sequences listed, around 74% are singletons. The sequencing sample was made of lung tumor tissue. These receptors were collected from a woman in her fifties or sixties with non-small cell lung cancer.

This clonotype was recorded many times. This chain uses TRBV7-9 with TRBJ1-1; 8 bases align to TRBD1. Per germline, CDR1 SEHNR and CDR2 FQNEAQ (reference sequence). The ends lost 11 bases at V and 7 bases at J; junction bases unmatched: 12. CDR3 length: 13 amino acids. The CDR3: CAGTRQGIIEAFF. The DNA for the CDR3 is TGTGCCGGAACTCGACAGGGGATTATTGAAGCTTTCTTT.

In regard to this clonotype: The junction differs from germline at one of its ends, possibly a read error. This sequence joins TRBV20-1 and TRBJ2-6; a weak D match, TRBD1 (6 bases). CDR1 is DFQATT, CDR2 SNEGSKA, per germline (reference sequence). This CDR3 spans 19 amino acids. CDR3 loop: CSARDGSVSGVSGANDLTF. The CDR3 DNA sequence: TGCAGTGCTAGAGATGGTTCGGTTTCAGGGGTCTCTGGGGCCAACGACCTGACTTTC.

With regard to this clonotype: Mismatch with germline at one junction end may stem from a read error. The gene calls are TRBV6-1 and TRBJ1-5; 7 bases are shared with TRBD1. Per germline, CDR1 MNHNS and CDR2 SASEGT. This CDR3 has 16 amino acids. CDR3 bases: TGTGCCAGCAGTGAAGACGAAGGGGGCTGTAATCAGCACCAGCATTTT. Its protein product is CASSEDEGGCNQHQHF.

This rearrangement joins TRBV10-3 to TRBJ1-4; D is unresolved. Germline lookup yields CDR1 ENHRY and CDR2 SYGVKD. V dropped 2 bases and J dropped 9 bases, with 13 bases sitting between them. The CDR3 contains 14 residues. The CDR3, as DNA: TGTGCCATCAGTGAGAGGAGGACGAATCAAAAACTGTTTTTT. Encoded protein: CAISERRTNQKLFF.

V gene TRBV20-1 combines with J gene TRBJ2-5; possibly TRBD2 for D (6 bases). The CDR3 has 12 amino acids. CDR1 DFQATT and CDR2 SNEGSKA come from the germline V gene (reference sequence). Trimming took off 5 bases at V and 7 bases at J, with 14 bases between the two ends. CDR3: CSALSWGGTQYF. In DNA form, the CDR3 reads TGCAGTGCTCTGTCTTGGGGAGGGACCCAGTACTTC.

Worth noting for this clonotype: This sequence may be a read error, since a much larger clone differs from it by one base. The rearrangement uses TRBV5-1 and TRBJ1-1; 8 bases fit TRBD1. This CDR3 comprises 13 residues. The germline gives CDR1 SGHRS, CDR2 YFSETQ. The V gene end was trimmed by 3 bases and the J gene end by 5 bases; junction bases not matched to a gene: 3. CDR3 DNA: TGCGCCAGCAGCTCCGGACAGGGTACTGAAGCTTTCTTT. Its translation is CASSSGQGTEAFF.

Regarding this clonotype: The junction departs from the called germline gene at one end, perhaps through a read error. The genes are TRBV7-8 and TRBJ1-5; no clear D gene. This CDR3 comprises 14 residues. Germline V lookup: CDR1 SGHVS, CDR2 FQNEAQ. The DNA of the CDR3 is TGTACCAACAGCTTATGGCAGTTCAATCAACCCCAGCATTTT. Translated, it gives CTNSLWQFNQPQHF.

This clonotype has a single count. A read error may account for a junction end that differs from germline. The V gene is TRBV11-2, the J gene TRBJ2-7, with D perhaps matching TRBD1 (6 bases). Germline V gene lookup returns CDR1 SGHAT and CDR2 FQNNGV. There are 14 residues in the CDR3. The DNA of the CDR3 is TGTGCCAGCAGCTTATGGCAGGGGTCCTACGAGCAGCGCTTC. Translation: CASSLWQGSYEQRF.

As regards this clonotype: An end of the junction does not agree with germline; a read error may underlie this. This chain links TRBV29-1 with TRBJ1-1; TRBD1 agrees at 8 bases. This CDR3 spans 14 amino acids. Germline V lookup: CDR1 SQVTM, CDR2 ANQGSEA. CDR3 protein: CSVGEGQDNIEALF. Written as DNA, the CDR3 is TGCAGCGTTGGGGAGGGACAGGACAACATTGAAGCTCTCTTT.

Comment on this clonotype: A junction end diverges from the germline sequence, so it may reflect a read error. The J gene is TRBJ2-5, the V gene TRBV11-2; the match to TRBD1 covers 7 bases. The germline V gene encodes CDR1 SGHAT and CDR2 FQNNGV. This CDR3 comprises 13 residues. This CDR3 is CTSSRQGRETQYF. CDR3 nucleotide sequence: TGTACGAGCAGCCGACAGGGTAGGGAGACCCAATACTTC.

Notes on this clonotype: Given a much more abundant clone one base away, this may be a read error. CDR3 protein: CSARRWTGSLNTEAFF. CDR3 in DNA: TGCAGTGCTAGAAGGTGGACAGGCTCATTGAACACTGAAGCTTTCTTT. This rearrangement joins TRBV20-1 to TRBJ1-1; 7 positions match TRBD1. The CDR3 contains 16 residues. Germline loops: CDR1 DFQATT, CDR2 SNEGSKA (reference sequence). With V trimmed by 2 bases and J by 0 bases, 9 bases remained unmatched.

Concerning this clonotype: Just one base apart from a much larger clone, this may be a read error. The chain combines TRBV20-1 with TRBJ2-1; 11 bases fit TRBD2. Trimming removed 5 bases from V and 2 bases from J; junction bases left unmatched: 2. Germline CDR1 and CDR2: DFQATT and SNEGSKA (reference sequence). This CDR3 is 14 amino acids long. The CDR3 coding sequence is TGCAGTGCTCTTAGCGGGAGGGCCTACAATGAGCAGTTCTTC. Its translation is CSALSGRAYNEQFF.

Worth noting for this clonotype: Without the conserved terminal phenylalanine or tryptophan, this CDR3 likely stems from a read error. The limits of the CDR3 on the DNA are not certain, so only TCRdb's listed CDR3 is given. This chain uses TRBV6-1 with TRBJ2-7; the D segment call TRBD2 is taken from the table without a DNA check. Germline V gives CDR1 MNHNS, CDR2 SASEGT. The CDR3 is made up of 20 amino acids, end residues included. CDR3 protein: CASSELLEGRESLPSYEQCI.

About this clonotype itself: One junction end disagrees with the germline gene, perhaps due to a read error. The V and J genes are TRBV12-3 or TRBV12-4 and TRBJ2-3; 10 nucleotides line up with TRBD1. This CDR3 region has 15 residues. The CDR3 sequence: CTSNRDRGSTDTQYF. CDR3 bases: TGTACCAGTAACCGGGACAGGGGTAGCACAGATACGCAGTATTTT.

Details on this clonotype: The CDR3 carries no conserved terminal phenylalanine or tryptophan, so it likely arises from a read error. The chain has TRBV11-3 and TRBJ2-7; TRBD2 is a possible D gene (6 bases). Trimming shortened V by 6 bases and J by 3 bases, and 12 bases separated the two germline ends. Germline V CDR1 and CDR2: SGHNT, YENEEA. The length of the CDR3 is 13 residues. The CDR3 region has the DNA TGTGCCAGCAGTTTGAGGAGGGACTACGAGCAGTACCTC. It encodes CASSLRRDYEQYL.

With respect to this clonotype: Mismatch with germline at one junction end may stem from a read error. The chain carries TRBV6-1 and TRBJ1-1, with TRBD1 identical over 10 bases. The CDR3 runs 14 residues. CDR1 is MNHNS, CDR2 SASEGT, per germline. The CDR3 loop is CASLGRDRGTEASF. CDR3 nucleotides: TGTGCCAGCCTGGGGCGGGACAGGGGCACTGAAGCTTCCTTT.

The rearrangement links TRBV6-5 to TRBJ2-2; D is possibly TRBD1 (5 bases). Germline V gives CDR1 MNHEY, CDR2 SVGAGI. The V gene lost 10 bases and the J gene lost 6 bases, with 24 bases spanning the gap. This CDR3 spans 16 amino acids. Here the CDR3 reads CAIMEQATLSAGELFF. The CDR3 region has the DNA TGTGCCATCATGGAACAGGCGACCCTTTCCGCCGGGGAGCTGTTTTTT.

A remark on this clonotype: Because the CDR3 is missing its conserved closing phenylalanine or tryptophan, this is likely a read error. This chain uses TRBV12-3 or TRBV12-4 with TRBJ2-1; D possibly corresponds to TRBD1 (6 bases). The CDR3 is made up of 11 amino acids. This chain's CDR3 is CASSSRGEQFS. CDR3 bases: TGTGCCAGTAGTTCCAGGGGTGAGCAGTTCTCC.

The chain has TRBV4-2 and TRBJ2-3; D uncertain. CDR1 is LGHNA, CDR2 YNFKEQ, per germline. CDR3 length: 15 amino acids. Trimming removed 8 bases at V and 3 bases at J, with 18 bases between. CDR3 in amino acids: CASGSRSSDTDTQYF. The CDR3 coding sequence is TGTGCCAGCGGCTCCAGGAGTAGTGATACAGATACGCAGTATTTT.

This clonotype appeared once. One junction end does not reproduce the germline sequence, and a read error may be involved. CDR3 loop: CATSYAGQFGNDNSPLHF. The CDR3 nucleotides read TGTGCCACCAGTTACGCCGGACAGTTTGGGAACGATAATTCACCCCTCCACTTC. The J gene is TRBJ1-6, the V gene TRBV6-2 or TRBV6-3; weak D call: TRBD1 (6 bases). The CDR3 contains 18 residues. From germline, CDR1 is MNHEY and CDR2 SVGEGT.

The chain links TRBV5-6 to TRBJ2-5; D possibly corresponds to TRBD2 (6 bases). The CDR3 extends over 16 amino acids. Germline V gives CDR1 SGHDT, CDR2 YYEEEE. Trimming took off 4 bases at V and 4 bases at J, with 20 bases between the two ends. CDR3 amino acids: CASSLISGRLAETQYF. The DNA for the CDR3 is TGTGCCAGCAGCCTGATTAGTGGGAGGTTGGCAGAGACCCAGTACTTC.

Notes on this clonotype: A much larger clone lies a single base off, so this may be a read error. This chain links TRBV20-1 with TRBJ2-5, with D uncertain. The CDR3 has 14 residues. Looked up from germline, CDR1 is DFQATT and CDR2 is SNEGSKA (reference sequence). With 0 bases removed from V and 1 base from J, the gap between germline ends came to 9 bases. CDR3 region: CSARDSNIQETQYF. Here the CDR3 DNA reads TGCAGTGCTAGAGATTCTAACATCCAAGAGACCCAGTACTTC.

On this clonotype itself: An end of the junction does not agree with germline; a read error may underlie this. The chain couples TRBV6-5 to TRBJ1-1; D possibly corresponds to TRBD1 (5 bases). The CDR3 is made up of 13 amino acids. Germline CDR1 and CDR2: MNHEY and SVGAGI. CDR3 nucleotides: TGTGTCAGCAGCCTACAGGCTGACACTGAAGCTTTCTTT. It codes for CVSSLQADTEAFF.

J is TRBJ2-6 and V is TRBV20-1; TRBD2 matches at 10 bases. Germline loops: CDR1 DFQATT, CDR2 SNEGSKA (reference sequence). Germline trimming cut 6 bases from V and 0 bases from J; bases unmatched to any gene: 11. This CDR3 contains 18 residues. The CDR3 DNA is TGCAGTGCCCGAAATCCAGCGGGAGGGCCCTCTGGGGCCAACGTCCTGACTTTC. As protein: CSARNPAGGPSGANVLTF.